This is a list of T cell receptor beta chains from one sample in a study of T-cell reconstitution after alpha-beta-depleted transplantation in children. Each CDR3 protein gets one entry after TCRdb re-called the PCR reads with MiXCR. The sample shows some 550,000 distinct CDR3 sequences, more than 20% of them seen only once. Here the sequenced sample was PBMCs, mostly from graft donor cells, taken 360 days after TCRalphabeta/CD19-depleted stem cell transplant. Every receptor here comes from a boy under two years old who had a stem cell transplant for acute myeloid leukemia, so the T cells may come from the graft donor. Both conserved end residues are part of each CDR3. The order of the fields is J gene, clone size, V gene, D gene, CDR3 protein, CDR3 DNA. The D gene is left open where the match is weak. Clone size, where shown, is once, few, many, or a class for clones that have expanded.

j_call: TRBJ2-2; clone_size: many; v_call: TRBV15; d_call: -; cdr3_aa: CATTQGGDTGELFF; cdr3_nt: TGTGCCACCACCCAGGGTGGGGACACCGGGGAGCTGTTTTTT
j_call: TRBJ2-7; clone_size: -; v_call: TRBV3-1; d_call: -; cdr3_aa: CASSHGQPSSYEQYF; cdr3_nt: TGTGCCAGCAGCCACGGACAGCCGAGCTCCTACGAGCAGTACTTC
j_call: TRBJ2-3; clone_size: -; v_call: TRBV6-5; d_call: -; cdr3_aa: CASSYEGVGPDTQYF; cdr3_nt: TGTGCCAGCAGTTACGAGGGTGTGGGCCCAGATACGCAGTATTTT
j_call: TRBJ2-3; clone_size: few; v_call: TRBV12-3/TRBV12-4; d_call: TRBD2; cdr3_aa: CASSLIAGESTDTQYF; cdr3_nt: TGTGCCAGCAGTCTCATAGCGGGGGAAAGCACAGATACGCAGTATTTT
j_call: TRBJ2-7; clone_size: few; v_call: TRBV29-1; d_call: -; cdr3_aa: CSVEGFSYEQYF; cdr3_nt: TGCAGCGTCGAGGGATTTAGCTACGAGCAGTACTTC
j_call: TRBJ1-5; clone_size: many; v_call: TRBV12-3/TRBV12-4; d_call: -; cdr3_aa: CASSFGSGSQPQHF; cdr3_nt: TGTGCCAGCAGTTTTGGGTCAGGGAGCCAGCCCCAGCATTTT
j_call: TRBJ2-7; clone_size: many; v_call: TRBV20-1; d_call: TRBD1; cdr3_aa: CSANTQGQGGSYEQYF; cdr3_nt: TGCAGTGCTAACACCCAGGGACAGGGTGGTTCCTACGAGCAGTACTTC
j_call: TRBJ1-1; clone_size: few; v_call: TRBV6-5; d_call: -; cdr3_aa: CASSYPGGIEAFF; cdr3_nt: TGTGCCAGCAGTTATCCTGGGGGGATTGAAGCTTTCTTT
j_call: TRBJ2-5; clone_size: -; v_call: TRBV6-5; d_call: -; cdr3_aa: CASSYSKGTTKETQYF; cdr3_nt: TGTGCCAGCAGTTACTCGAAGGGGACAACTAAGGAGACCCAGTACTTC
j_call: TRBJ2-3; clone_size: -; v_call: TRBV9; d_call: TRBD1; cdr3_aa: CASSVAQGVGKDTQYF; cdr3_nt: TGTGCCAGCAGCGTAGCACAGGGGGTTGGTAAGGATACGCAGTATTTT
j_call: TRBJ1-1; clone_size: few; v_call: TRBV10-3; d_call: -; cdr3_aa: CAIGRTGNTEAFF; cdr3_nt: TGTGCCATCGGCCGTACAGGGAACACTGAAGCTTTCTTT
j_call: TRBJ1-6; clone_size: many; v_call: TRBV6-1; d_call: TRBD1; cdr3_aa: CASGPWTGWDSPLHF; cdr3_nt: TGTGCCAGCGGACCCTGGACAGGGTGGGATTCACCCCTCCACTTT
j_call: TRBJ2-1; clone_size: many; v_call: TRBV20-1; d_call: -; cdr3_aa: CSATVGTPGEQFF; cdr3_nt: TGCAGTGCAACCGTGGGGACCCCGGGGGAGCAGTTCTTC
j_call: TRBJ2-3; clone_size: -; v_call: TRBV7-2; d_call: TRBD2; cdr3_aa: CASSPWTSGGPTDTQYF; cdr3_nt: TGTGCCAGCAGCCCCTGGACTAGCGGGGGGCCCACAGATACGCAGTATTTT
j_call: TRBJ1-5; clone_size: many; v_call: TRBV7-8; d_call: -; cdr3_aa: CASSLARVGNQPQHF; cdr3_nt: TGTGCCAGCAGCTTAGCAAGGGTTGGCAATCAGCCCCAGCATTTT
j_call: TRBJ2-1; clone_size: -; v_call: TRBV7-6; d_call: TRBD2; cdr3_aa: CASSDSSGGEPLPPDEQFF; cdr3_nt: TGTGCCAGCAGCGATTCTAGCGGGGGGGAGCCCCTCCCCCCCGATGAGCAGTTCTTC
j_call: TRBJ2-1; clone_size: -; v_call: TRBV20-1; d_call: -; cdr3_aa: CSAPGGALLSYNEQFF; cdr3_nt: TGCAGTGCCCCAGGAGGGGCCCTTCTTTCCTACAATGAGCAGTTCTTC
j_call: TRBJ2-3; clone_size: many; v_call: TRBV19; d_call: TRBD2; cdr3_aa: CASSNGGTDTQYF; cdr3_nt: TGTGCCAGTAGTAACGGGGGGACAGATACGCAGTATTTT
j_call: TRBJ2-5; clone_size: few; v_call: TRBV12-3/TRBV12-4; d_call: -; cdr3_aa: CASSGPGQSPQETQYF; cdr3_nt: TGTGCCAGCAGTGGACCGGGTCAGTCGCCGCAAGAGACCCAGTACTTC
j_call: TRBJ2-2; clone_size: -; v_call: TRBV20-1; d_call: TRBD2; cdr3_aa: CSARTSGGNTGELFF; cdr3_nt: TGCAGTGCCCGGACTAGCGGGGGGAACACCGGGGAGCTGTTTTTT
j_call: TRBJ2-1; clone_size: -; v_call: TRBV7-2; d_call: TRBD2; cdr3_aa: CASSLLPSGGNNEQFF; cdr3_nt: TGTGCCAGCAGCTTATTACCTAGCGGGGGGAACAATGAGCAGTTCTTC
j_call: TRBJ1-5; clone_size: many; v_call: TRBV20-1; d_call: -; cdr3_aa: CSARDHKSTDQPQHF; cdr3_nt: TGCAGTGCTAGAGATCATAAGTCCACCGATCAGCCCCAGCATTTT
j_call: TRBJ1-2; clone_size: -; v_call: TRBV2; d_call: -; cdr3_aa: CASSEAANYGYTF; cdr3_nt: TGTGCCAGCAGTGAAGCCGCAAACTATGGCTACACCTTC
j_call: TRBJ2-5; clone_size: -; v_call: TRBV18; d_call: TRBD1; cdr3_aa: CASSPYRGLEETQYF; cdr3_nt: TGTGCCAGCTCACCCTACAGGGGGCTCGAAGAGACCCAGTACTTC
j_call: TRBJ2-3; clone_size: many; v_call: TRBV4-2; d_call: -; cdr3_aa: CASSQDQAGADTQYF; cdr3_nt: TGTGCCAGCAGCCAAGATCAAGCGGGTGCCGATACGCAGTATTTT
j_call: TRBJ2-5; clone_size: -; v_call: TRBV6-2/TRBV6-3; d_call: TRBD2; cdr3_aa: CASLSAGLARETQYF; cdr3_nt: TGTGCCAGTCTATCCGCGGGACTAGCGAGAGAGACCCAGTACTTC
j_call: TRBJ2-4; clone_size: -; v_call: TRBV12-3/TRBV12-4; d_call: -; cdr3_aa: CASSFSGAKNIQYF; cdr3_nt: TGTGCCAGCAGTTTCAGTGGAGCCAAAAACATTCAGTACTTC
j_call: TRBJ2-1; clone_size: -; v_call: TRBV12-3/TRBV12-4; d_call: -; cdr3_aa: CASSQTGRSSYNERFF; cdr3_nt: TGTGCCAGCAGTCAAACAGGACGAAGCTCCTACAATGAGCGGTTCTTC
j_call: TRBJ2-5; clone_size: -; v_call: TRBV20-1; d_call: TRBD2; cdr3_aa: CSAGLAGVRETQYF; cdr3_nt: TGCAGTGCTGGACTAGCGGGGGTGAGGGAGACCCAGTACTTC
j_call: TRBJ2-1; clone_size: few; v_call: TRBV28; d_call: -; cdr3_aa: CASSLLNPYNEQFF; cdr3_nt: TGTGCCAGCAGTTTACTGAACCCCTACAATGAGCAGTTCTTC
j_call: TRBJ2-3; clone_size: -; v_call: TRBV20-1; d_call: -; cdr3_aa: CSAKDLRGTDTQYF; cdr3_nt: TGCAGTGCTAAAGATCTGAGGGGCACAGATACGCAGTATTTT
j_call: TRBJ1-5; clone_size: -; v_call: TRBV2; d_call: -; cdr3_aa: CASSESWESQPQHF; cdr3_nt: TGTGCCAGCAGTGAATCTTGGGAGTCTCAGCCCCAGCATTTT
j_call: TRBJ1-5; clone_size: -; v_call: TRBV4-1; d_call: -; cdr3_aa: CASSQDPTAGERNQPQHF; cdr3_nt: TGCGCCAGCAGCCAAGATCCAACCGCGGGCGAGCGCAATCAGCCCCAGCATTTT
j_call: TRBJ2-3; clone_size: once; v_call: TRBV4-2; d_call: -; cdr3_aa: CASSQTRVSADTQYF; cdr3_nt: TGTGCCAGCAGCCAGACCAGGGTGTCAGCAGATACGCAGTATTTT
j_call: TRBJ1-6; clone_size: -; v_call: TRBV28; d_call: TRBD1; cdr3_aa: CASSGDRVNSPLHF; cdr3_nt: TGTGCCAGCAGTGGTGACAGGGTTAATTCACCCCTCCACTTT
j_call: TRBJ1-5; clone_size: few; v_call: TRBV28; d_call: TRBD1; cdr3_aa: CASSSGTDSNQPQHF; cdr3_nt: TGTGCCAGCAGTTCCGGGACAGATAGCAATCAGCCCCAGCATTTT
j_call: TRBJ1-2; clone_size: many; v_call: TRBV7-2; d_call: -; cdr3_aa: CASSLQHANYGYTF; cdr3_nt: TGTGCCAGCAGCTTACAGCATGCTAACTATGGCTACACCTTC
j_call: TRBJ1-2; clone_size: few; v_call: TRBV20-1; d_call: -; cdr3_aa: CSANSELGYGYTF; cdr3_nt: TGCAGTGCTAACTCGGAGCTGGGCTATGGCTACACCTTC
j_call: TRBJ2-5; clone_size: many; v_call: TRBV29-1; d_call: -; cdr3_aa: CSVEDWSRRQETQYF; cdr3_nt: TGCAGCGTTGAAGATTGGTCTCGACGACAAGAGACCCAGTACTTC
j_call: TRBJ2-5; clone_size: many; v_call: TRBV7-2; d_call: TRBD2; cdr3_aa: CASSSDSGGIETQYF; cdr3_nt: TGTGCCAGCAGCTCCGATAGCGGGGGAATAGAGACCCAGTACTTC
j_call: TRBJ1-1; clone_size: few; v_call: TRBV12-3/TRBV12-4; d_call: -; cdr3_aa: CASSSREAEEAFF; cdr3_nt: TGTGCCAGCAGTAGCCGGGAGGCGGAAGAAGCTTTCTTT
j_call: TRBJ2-1; clone_size: -; v_call: TRBV4-1; d_call: TRBD2; cdr3_aa: CASSHPPSGLYNEQFF; cdr3_nt: TGCGCCAGCAGCCATCCCCCTAGCGGACTATACAATGAGCAGTTCTTC
j_call: TRBJ2-2; clone_size: many; v_call: TRBV5-1; d_call: -; cdr3_aa: CASSQNPGGTGELFF; cdr3_nt: TGCGCCAGCAGCCAAAACCCAGGTGGAACCGGGGAGCTGTTTTTT
j_call: TRBJ2-7; clone_size: many; v_call: TRBV12-3/TRBV12-4; d_call: -; cdr3_aa: CASSLGTEAYEQYF; cdr3_nt: TGTGCCAGCAGTTTAGGGACAGAGGCCTACGAGCAGTACTTC
j_call: TRBJ2-1; clone_size: -; v_call: TRBV7-2; d_call: TRBD2; cdr3_aa: CASETGLAGFGDEQFF; cdr3_nt: TGTGCCAGCGAGACGGGACTAGCCGGTTTTGGGGATGAGCAGTTCTTC
j_call: TRBJ1-2; clone_size: -; v_call: TRBV12-3/TRBV12-4; d_call: TRBD1; cdr3_aa: CASSFGTGDRGYTF; cdr3_nt: TGTGCCAGCAGTTTCGGGACAGGGGACAGGGGCTACACCTTC
j_call: TRBJ2-5; clone_size: -; v_call: TRBV5-6; d_call: -; cdr3_aa: CASRGGSVVETQYF; cdr3_nt: TGTGCCAGCAGAGGTGGTAGCGTCGTGGAGACCCAGTACTTC
j_call: TRBJ1-1; clone_size: -; v_call: TRBV5-6; d_call: TRBD1; cdr3_aa: CASSSGDSWTEAFF; cdr3_nt: TGTGCCAGCAGCTCGGGGGACAGCTGGACTGAAGCTTTCTTT
j_call: TRBJ2-7; clone_size: -; v_call: TRBV7-9; d_call: -; cdr3_aa: CASSLTLEQYF; cdr3_nt: TGTGCCAGCAGCTTGACTCTTGAGCAGTACTTC
j_call: TRBJ2-3; clone_size: many; v_call: TRBV20-1; d_call: TRBD2; cdr3_aa: CSAPLVTSRTDTQYF; cdr3_nt: TGCAGTGCCCCCCTCGTGACTAGCCGCACAGATACGCAGTATTTT
j_call: TRBJ2-3; clone_size: few; v_call: TRBV20-1; d_call: TRBD2; cdr3_aa: CSAGRGVDTQYF; cdr3_nt: TGCAGTGCGGGGCGGGGGGTCGATACGCAGTATTTT
j_call: TRBJ2-3; clone_size: -; v_call: TRBV24-1; d_call: -; cdr3_aa: CATSSMASTDTQYF; cdr3_nt: TGTGCCACGAGTAGTATGGCAAGCACAGATACGCAGTATTTT
j_call: TRBJ2-6; clone_size: many; v_call: TRBV10-3; d_call: -; cdr3_aa: CAISDRGEANVLTF; cdr3_nt: TGTGCCATCAGTGACAGGGGAGAAGCCAACGTCCTGACTTTC
j_call: TRBJ2-1; clone_size: -; v_call: TRBV11-3; d_call: -; cdr3_aa: CASSFSRVREQFF; cdr3_nt: TGTGCCAGCAGCTTTTCACGAGTTCGGGAGCAGTTCTTC
j_call: TRBJ1-1; clone_size: -; v_call: TRBV6-1; d_call: -; cdr3_aa: CASSPWGQGNEAFF; cdr3_nt: TGTGCCAGCTCCCCATGGGGGCAGGGGAATGAAGCTTTCTTT